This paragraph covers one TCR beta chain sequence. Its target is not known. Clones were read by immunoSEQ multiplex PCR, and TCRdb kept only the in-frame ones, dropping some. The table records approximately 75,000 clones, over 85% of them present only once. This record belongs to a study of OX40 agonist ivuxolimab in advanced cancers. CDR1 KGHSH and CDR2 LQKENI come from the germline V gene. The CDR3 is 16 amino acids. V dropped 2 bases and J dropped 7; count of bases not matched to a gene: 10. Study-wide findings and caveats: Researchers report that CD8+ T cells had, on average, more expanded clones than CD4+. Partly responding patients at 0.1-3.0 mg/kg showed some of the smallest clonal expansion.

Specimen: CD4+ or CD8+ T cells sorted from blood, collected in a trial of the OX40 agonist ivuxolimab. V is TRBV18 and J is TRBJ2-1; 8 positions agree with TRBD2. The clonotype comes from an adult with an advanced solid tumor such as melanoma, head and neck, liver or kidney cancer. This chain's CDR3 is CASSPIASGRINEQFF. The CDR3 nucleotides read TGTGCCAGCTCACCAATCGCCAGCGGGAGAATAAATGAGCAGTTCTTC.